This T cell receptor beta chain appears in the sequencing data of a study of T cell repertoires in cytomegalovirus infection. Overall study context: CMV infection plus the matching HLA type was flagged by public TCR beta signatures. Broader study findings: Summed frequency of public TCR beta families distinguished CMV carriers with the relevant HLA. In two of eight donors, the top clonotype was HLA-C-restricted CMV-specific.

V lost 4 bases to trimming and J lost 5 bases; unmatched junction nucleotides: 10. The CDR3 extends over 17 amino acids. Germline V gene lookup returns CDR1 SGHDT and CDR2 YYEEEE. This clonotype was picked up many times. Its antigen is currently unknown. TCRdb used MiXCR to reprocess the reads, holding one entry per CDR3 protein. The table includes 560,000 or so distinct CDR3 sequences, about 17% detected once. The chain uses TRBV5-6 and TRBJ1-5; TRBD1 matches at 12 bases. The sample taken for sequencing was CD8+ T cells from PBMCs. The sequence was obtained from a human donor in good health (CMV status not recorded). Some clones in this sample may be carry-over from other donors' samples. CDR3 region: CASSPGGTGGLDQPQHF. In DNA form, the CDR3 reads TGTGCCAGCAGCCCGGGGGGGACAGGGGGCTTGGATCAGCCCCAGCATTTT.